The 11 T cell receptor beta chains below come from one sample, sequenced in a study of Ad26.COV2.S vaccination and SARS-CoV-2 variants. The treatment is: roughly 19 received Ad26.COV2.S at low or high dose, single or two shots; 5 received placebo; per-sample allocation not given. Samples analyzed were those drawn on day 63 after the first vaccine or placebo injection. Clones were sequenced by immunoSEQ multiplex PCR, and TCRdb holds only the in-frame ones, with some missing. The table has about 350,000 clones, around 83% seen once. The sample here was peripheral blood, taken in a trial of Ad26.COV2.S vaccine versus placebo. The receptors were gathered from a person between 18 and 60 years old who received the Ad26.COV2.S COVID-19 vaccine or a placebo.

The chain couples TRBV27 to TRBJ1-4, with a tentative D call TRBD1 (6 bases). Trimming shortened V by 6 bases and J by 8 bases, and 22 bases separated the two germline ends. The germline CDR1 and CDR2 sequences are MNHEY and SMNVEV (reference sequence). The CDR3 totals 16 residues. DNA of the CDR3: TGTGCCAGCAGCCCCCTGGGGGGGGCCCTCCTCGAAAAACTGTTTTTT. Translating it yields CASSPLGGALLEKLFF.

This clone was counted a single time. The rearrangement joins TRBV28 to TRBJ1-1; TRBD1 matches 8 bases. Germline V gene lookup returns CDR1 MDHEN and CDR2 SYDVKM. Losses at the gene ends were 7 bases for V and 2 bases for J; bases not matched to a gene: 9. The CDR3 covers 15 residues. CDR3 in amino acids: CASNLGGQGNTEAFF. CDR3 DNA: TGTGCCAGCAACCTGGGAGGACAGGGCAACACTGAAGCTTTCTTT.

The chain is built from TRBV19 and TRBJ1-2; D ambiguous. Per the germline V gene, CDR1 is LNHDA and CDR2 is SQIVND (reference sequence). V lost 4 bases and J lost 2, with 5 bases in between. This CDR3 has 12 amino acids. CDR3 residues: CASSSLNYGYTF. The DNA for the CDR3 is TGTGCCAGTAGTAGCCTCAACTATGGCTACACCTTC.

V gene TRBV18 combines with J gene TRBJ2-7; D may be TRBD1 (5 bases). The germline gives CDR1 KGHSH, CDR2 LQKENI. The CDR3 runs 14 residues. The V and J ends lost 8 bases and 1 base respectively, with 15 bases between them. The CDR3 region is CASERVQGSYEQYF. The CDR3 DNA reads as TGTGCCAGCGAACGGGTGCAGGGTTCCTACGAGCAGTACTTC.

The chain employs TRBV2 and TRBJ2-7; no firm D call. This CDR3 comprises 12 residues. Per the germline V gene, CDR1 is SNHLY and CDR2 is FYNNEI. With 7 bases removed from V and 2 bases from J, the gap between germline ends came to 9 bases. The CDR3 DNA sequence: TGTGCCAGCATACAAAGGACCTACGAGCAGTACTTC. This translates into CASIQRTYEQYF. The full variable domain, its missing parts supplied by reference TRBV2 and TRBJ2-7, is EPEVTQTPSHQVTQMGQEVILRCVPISNHLYFYWYRQILGQKVEFLVSFYNNEISEKSEIFDDQFSVERPDGSNFTLKIRSTKLEDSAMYFCASIQRTYEQYFGPGTRLTVT.

The rearrangement links TRBV9 to TRBJ2-1; 8 nucleotides line up with TRBD2. V gave up 0 bases and J gave up 2 bases; unmatched junction bases: 10. Germline V gene lookup returns CDR1 SGDLS and CDR2 YYNGEE. CDR3 length: 18 amino acids. Here the CDR3 reads CASSVDFRSSGAYNEQFF. The DNA for the CDR3 is TGTGCCAGCAGCGTAGATTTCCGGAGTAGCGGGGCCTACAATGAGCAGTTCTTC.

The chain carries TRBV29-1 and TRBJ1-5, with TRBD1 matching 7 bases. The J segment lost 5 bases and the V segment lost 6 bases, leaving 13 bases of the junction unmatched. The CDR3 loop spans 15 amino acids. The germline gives CDR1 SQVTM, CDR2 ANQGSEA. CDR3 nucleotides: TGCAGCGTGGCCCTCGGGACAGAAGTTGATCAGCCCCAGCATTTT. Translating it yields CSVALGTEVDQPQHF.

The count of this clone is one. One end of the junction is discordant with germline, which a read error may explain. This chain joins TRBV5-6 and TRBJ2-5, with D perhaps being TRBD1 or TRBD2 (6 bases each). This CDR3 is built from 15 residues. From germline, CDR1 is SGHDT and CDR2 YYEEEE. CDR3 sequence reads: CASSLAPGAQGTQYF. As DNA, the CDR3 is TGTGCCAGCAGCTTGGCCCCGGGGGCACAAGGGACCCAGTACTTC.

This rearrangement joins TRBV5-1 to TRBJ2-1, with TRBD2 identical over 9 bases. The CDR3 is 16 residues long. J lost 5 bases, V lost 4 bases, and 10 bases had no gene match. Germline CDR1 reads SGHRS; CDR2 reads YFSETQ. The CDR3 bases are TGCGCCAGCAGCGAAAGGAGGTTAGCGGGAGACAATGAGCAGTTCTTC. Amino acids: CASSERRLAGDNEQFF. Supplemented by reference TRBV5-1 and TRBJ2-1, the full variable domain reads KAGVTQTPRYLIKTRGQQVTLSCSPISGHRSVSWYQQTPGQGLQFLFEYFSETQRNKGNFPGRFSGRQFSNSRSEMNVSTLELGDSALYLCASSERRLAGDNEQFFGPGTRLTVL.

Comment on this clone: Other DNA variants within this sample encode the same CDR3. The genes are TRBV28 and TRBJ2-3; either TRBD1 or TRBD2 may supply D (5 bases each). The CDR3 covers 16 residues. The germline gives CDR1 MDHEN, CDR2 SYDVKM. The germline V and J ends were trimmed by 4 bases and 0 bases, with 14 bases remaining between them. The CDR3 DNA reads as TGTGCCAGCAGTTCCCCCGGGGCAGGTAGCACAGATACGCAGTATTTT. Protein sequence: CASSSPGAGSTDTQYF. Full variable domain (rest looked up from reference TRBV28 and TRBJ2-3): DVKVTQSSRYLVKRTGEKVFLECVQDMDHENMFWYRQDPGLGLRLIYFSYDVKMKEKGDIPEGYSVSREKKERFSLILESASTNQTSMYLCASSSPGAGSTDTQYFGPGTRLTVL.

This clone was seen only once. The chain is built from TRBV15 and TRBJ1-2, with 8 bases matching TRBD1. The length of the CDR3 is 14 residues. V gave up 3 bases and J gave up 1 base; unmatched junction bases: 1. In germline, CDR1 is LNHNV, CDR2 YYDKDF (reference sequence). The CDR3 DNA is TGTGCCACCAGCAGGGACAGGGTTAACTATGGCTACACCTTC. Translated, it gives CATSRDRVNYGYTF.